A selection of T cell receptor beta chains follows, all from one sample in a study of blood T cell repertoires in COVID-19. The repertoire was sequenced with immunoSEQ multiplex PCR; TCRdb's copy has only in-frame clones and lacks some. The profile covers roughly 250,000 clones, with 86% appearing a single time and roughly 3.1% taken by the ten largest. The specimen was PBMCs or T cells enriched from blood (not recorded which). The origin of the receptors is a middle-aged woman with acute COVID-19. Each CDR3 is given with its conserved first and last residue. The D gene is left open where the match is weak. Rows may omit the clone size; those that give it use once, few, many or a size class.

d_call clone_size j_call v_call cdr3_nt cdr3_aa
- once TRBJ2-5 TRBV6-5 - CASSPFVGPGETQYF
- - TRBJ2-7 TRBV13 TGTGCCAGCGGAAAAGGGAGATTCTACGAGCAGTACTTC CASGKGRFYEQYF
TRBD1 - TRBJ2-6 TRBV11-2 TGTGCCAGCAGCCGCCAGGGGGCTGGGGCCAACGTCCTGACTTTC CASSRQGAGANVLTF
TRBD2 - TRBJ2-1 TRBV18 TGTGCCAGCTCAACGACTAGCGGGAGAAGTGAAAATGAGCAGTTCTTC CASSTTSGRSENEQFF
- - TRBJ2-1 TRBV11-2 TGTGCCAGCAGCTTTACTGGCGGGAAAACCTACAATGAGCAGTTCTTC CASSFTGGKTYNEQFF
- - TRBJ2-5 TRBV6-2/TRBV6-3 TGTGCCAGCAGTCCGACAGGCCCTCAAGAGACCCAGTACTTC CASSPTGPQETQYF
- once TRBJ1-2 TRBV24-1 TGTGCCACCAGTGATTGGCGGCAGCCCCTTGGCTACACCTTC CATSDWRQPLGYTF
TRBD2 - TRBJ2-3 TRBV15 TGTGCCACCAGCAGAGAATTTGTCGAGCGGGAGGGCACAGATACGCAGTATTTT CATSREFVEREGTDTQYF
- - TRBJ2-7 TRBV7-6 TGTGCCAGCAGCGGAGGTACAACCTACGAGCAGTACTTC CASSGGTTYEQYF
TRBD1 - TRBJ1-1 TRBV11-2 TGTGCCAGCAGACAACAGGGGGATGAAGCTTTCTTT CASRQQGDEAFF
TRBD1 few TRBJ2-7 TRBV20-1 TGCAGTGCTAGTACCGGGACAGGGGTCTACGAGCAGTACTTC CSASTGTGVYEQYF
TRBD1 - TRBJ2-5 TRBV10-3 TGTGCCATCAGTACCGGACAGGGCCAAGAGACCCAGTACTTC CAISTGQGQETQYF
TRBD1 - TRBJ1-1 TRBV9 TGTGCCAGCAGCGTAGCTAGGACAGGGAACACTGAAGCTTTCTTT CASSVARTGNTEAFF
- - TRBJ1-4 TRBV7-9 TGTGCCAGCAAGAGGAGGGTGGGGACTAATGAAAAACTGTTTTTT CASKRRVGTNEKLFF
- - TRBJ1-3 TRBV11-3 TGTGCCAGCAGCGCCCAAGGAGGGATTGGAAACACCATATATTTT CASSAQGGIGNTIYF
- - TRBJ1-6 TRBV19 TGTGCCAGTAGTATGGCGGACAAAACGCGTTCACCCCTCCACTTT CASSMADKTRSPLHF
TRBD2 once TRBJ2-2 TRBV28 TGTGCCAGCAAGGGTTCTAGCGGGATCGGGGAGCTGTTTTTT CASKGSSGIGELFF
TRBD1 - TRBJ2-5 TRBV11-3 TGTGCCAGCAGCCCGACAGGGGCGCAGGTGGCCCAGTACTTC CASSPTGAQVAQYF
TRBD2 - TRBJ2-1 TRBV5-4 TGTGCCAGCAGCTTGCCTACTAGCGGGAGCTTTGAGCAGTTCTTC CASSLPTSGSFEQFF
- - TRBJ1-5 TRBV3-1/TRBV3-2 TGTGCCAGCAGCCAAGACGGCAATCAGCCCCAGCATTTT CASSQDGNQPQHF
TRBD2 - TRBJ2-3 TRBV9 TGTGCCAGCAGCGCGCTGACTAGCGGTTACACAGATACGCAGTATTTT CASSALTSGYTDTQYF
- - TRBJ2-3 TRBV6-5 TGTGCCAGCAGCATAGCGGTACGCACAGATACGCAGTATTTT CASSIAVRTDTQYF
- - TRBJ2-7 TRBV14 TGTGCCAGCAGCGATCGGGCGGGACCCATACAAGATCGGGAAACCGAGCAGTACTTC CASSDRAGPIQDRETEQYF
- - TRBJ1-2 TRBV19 TGTGCCAGTACAACTACAGGCTATGGCTACACCTTC CASTTTGYGYTF
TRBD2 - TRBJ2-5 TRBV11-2 TGTGCCAGCAGCTCGGCCGGACTAGCGGGAGAGGGAGAGACCCAGTACTTC CASSSAGLAGEGETQYF
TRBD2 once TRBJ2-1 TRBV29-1 TGCAGCGTTGACAAAGCGGGAGGGCTTGTTGAGCAGTTCTTC CSVDKAGGLVEQFF
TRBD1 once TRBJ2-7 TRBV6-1 TGTGCCAGCAGTGAACGAGGGTACCGGGACAGGGGCTACGAGCAGTACTTC CASSERGYRDRGYEQYF
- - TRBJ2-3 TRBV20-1 TGCAGTAGCGGGCCATTGGATACGCAGTATTTT CSSGPLDTQYF
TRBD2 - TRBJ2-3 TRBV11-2 TGTGCCAGCAGCCTCCGACTAGCGGGCACAGATACGCAGTATTTT CASSLRLAGTDTQYF
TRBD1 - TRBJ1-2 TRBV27 TGTGCCAGCAATCCCCCCAGAGGACAGGGGGAAGTGGGTGGCTACACCTTC CASNPPRGQGEVGGYTF
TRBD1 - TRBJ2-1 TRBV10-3 TGTGCCATCAGTTATTCCCAACAGGGGCAGCGCTCCTACAATGAGCAGTTCTTC CAISYSQQGQRSYNEQFF
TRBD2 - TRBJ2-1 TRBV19 TGTGCCAGTAGTCTAGCGGTTAGCTCCTACAATGAGCAGTTCTTC CASSLAVSSYNEQFF
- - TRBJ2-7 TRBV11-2 TGTGCCAGCAGCTTAGTGGCAGACGAGCAGTACTTC CASSLVADEQYF
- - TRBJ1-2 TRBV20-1 TGCTCGAGGCGGGATACCTATGGCTACACCTTC CSRRDTYGYTF
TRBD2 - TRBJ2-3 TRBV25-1 TGTGCCAGCAGTGACGGACTAGCGGGAGGGCCCCAAGATACGCAGTATTTT CASSDGLAGGPQDTQYF
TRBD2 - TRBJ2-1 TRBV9 TGTGCCAGCAGCGGCGGGACTAGCGGGATCGGCAATGAGCAGTTCTTC CASSGGTSGIGNEQFF
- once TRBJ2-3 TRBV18 TGTGCCAGCTCGGACACTAGCACAGATACGCAGTATTTT CASSDTSTDTQYF
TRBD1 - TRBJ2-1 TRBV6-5 TGTGCCAGCAGTTACGCGAGACAGGGACCTAACAATGAGCAGTTCTTC CASSYARQGPNNEQFF
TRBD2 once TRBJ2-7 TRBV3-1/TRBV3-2 TGTGCCAGCAGCCAAGTAACTAGCGGGCGCTACGAGCAGTACTTC CASSQVTSGRYEQYF
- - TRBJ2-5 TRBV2 TGTGCCAGCAGTTTCCTGACTGTCGAGACCCAGTACTTC CASSFLTVETQYF
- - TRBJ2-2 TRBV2 TGTGCCAGCAGCGAAACAGGGACGGGCACCGGGGAGCTGTTTTTT CASSETGTGTGELFF
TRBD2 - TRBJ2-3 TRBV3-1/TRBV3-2 TGTGCCAGCAGCCAAGAAAATCCGGGACTAGCGGAAAGTTCAGATACGCAGTATTTT CASSQENPGLAESSDTQYF
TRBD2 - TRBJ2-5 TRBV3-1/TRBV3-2 TGTGCCAGCAGCCAAACTAGCGGAGAGCAAGAGACCCAGTACTTC CASSQTSGEQETQYF
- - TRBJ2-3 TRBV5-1 TGCGCCAGCAGTCCCACGATGATAGCCACAGATACGCAGTATTTT CASSPTMIATDTQYF
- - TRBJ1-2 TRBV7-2 TGTGCCAGCAGCCTAGCGCAGGGTCTCTATTGGGGCTACACCTTC CASSLAQGLYWGYTF
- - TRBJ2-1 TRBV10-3 TGTGCCATCAGTGGAGAGCGAAACTCCTACAATGAGCAGTTCTTC CAISGERNSYNEQFF
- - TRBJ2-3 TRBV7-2 TGTGCCAGCAGCTTATCTAGAACTAGCACAGATACGCAGTATTTT CASSLSRTSTDTQYF
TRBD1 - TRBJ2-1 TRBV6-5 TGTGCCAGCACAGTCGACAGGGTGGGGTACAATGAGCAGTTCTTC CASTVDRVGYNEQFF
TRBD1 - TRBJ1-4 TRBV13 TGTGCCAGCAGCTTAGGCGGGACAGGAGAAAAACTGTTTTTT CASSLGGTGEKLFF
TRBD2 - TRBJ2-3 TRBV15 TGTGCCACTAAGCGGGAGCAGGGCACAGATACGCAGTATTTT CATKREQGTDTQYF
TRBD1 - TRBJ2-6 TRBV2 TGTGCCAGCACTCGGACAGGGACTGGGGCCAACGTCCTGACTTTC CASTRTGTGANVLTF
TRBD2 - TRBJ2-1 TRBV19 TGTGCCAGTAGTATCTCCGGGACTAGCGGGGAGTACAATGAGCAGTTCTTC CASSISGTSGEYNEQFF
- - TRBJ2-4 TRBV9 TGTGCCAGCAGCGTTGGGGGGGCTCAGGATCAGTACTTC CASSVGGAQDQYF
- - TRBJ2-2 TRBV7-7 TGTGCTAGCAGCACAAGCGGACAGACCTTGAGCACCGGGGAGCTGTTTTTT CASSTSGQTLSTGELFF